Listed below are T cell receptor beta chains from one sample, sequenced in a study of shared clonotypes between healthy human individuals. Generated by immunoSEQ multiplex PCR, the TCRdb table keeps only in-frame clones and is missing some. The repertoire includes approximately 640,000 clones, about 78% of them detected once, and about 1.7% sits in the top ten. Sequencing was done on a sample of memory CD4+ T cells sorted from blood. Every receptor here comes from a young woman in good health. The CDR3 runs from the conserved cysteine through the conserved F or W. D genes are given only for firm matches. Rows give clone size only sometimes, using once, few, many, or a class for an expanded clone.

.,TRBJ2-7,.,TRBV28,CASTEGDYEQYF,TGTGCCAGCACCGAAGGAGACTACGAGCAGTACTTC
.,TRBJ2-3,.,TRBV28,CASSDPRDSSTDTQYF,TGTGCCAGCAGTGACCCGCGGGATTCAAGCACAGATACGCAGTATTTT
.,TRBJ2-6,.,TRBV7-8,CASSLGGAGANVLTF,TGTGCCAGCAGCTTAGGAGGGGCTGGGGCCAACGTCCTGACTTTC
.,TRBJ2-7,TRBD1,TRBV6-1,CAIKRTGHEQYF,TGTGCCATTAAAAGGACAGGGCACGAGCAGTACTTC
many,TRBJ2-1,TRBD2,TRBV29-1,CSVFLAGEVEQFF,TGCAGCGTTTTTCTAGCGGGAGAGGTTGAGCAGTTCTTC
many,TRBJ2-1,.,TRBV7-8,CASSLQGYNEQFF,TGTGCCAGCAGCCTTCAGGGGTACAATGAGCAGTTCTTC
.,TRBJ1-2,.,TRBV5-1,CASSINRNYGYTF,TGCGCCAGCAGCATCAACAGGAACTATGGCTACACCTTC
.,TRBJ1-5,.,TRBV28,CASRPRHGDNQPQHF,TGTGCCAGCCGTCCCCGGCACGGTGACAATCAGCCCCAGCATTTT
.,TRBJ2-4,.,TRBV28,CASSFLFGAGAKNIQYF,TGTGCCAGCAGTTTCCTCTTCGGAGCGGGAGCCAAAAACATTCAGTACTTC
.,TRBJ2-6,TRBD1,TRBV28,CAMTGGDGANVLTF,TGTGCCATGACAGGGGGCGATGGGGCCAACGTCCTGACTTTC
.,TRBJ1-1,.,TRBV10-3,CATTWGGGPTEAFF,TGTGCCACCACTTGGGGTGGGGGCCCCACTGAAGCTTTCTTT
.,TRBJ2-7,.,TRBV19,CASSTQTSTYEQYF,TGTGCCAGTAGTACCCAAACAAGCACCTACGAGCAGTACTTC
.,TRBJ2-5,TRBD1,TRBV11-2,CASSSPRTGQETQYF,TGTGCCAGCAGCTCCCCAAGGACAGGGCAAGAGACCCAGTACTTC
.,TRBJ2-7,TRBD1,TRBV7-9,CASSATGTGHYEQYF,TGTGCCAGCAGCGCAACCGGGACAGGACACTACGAGCAGTACTTC
.,TRBJ1-1,.,TRBV5-1,CASSLAYGEAFF,TGCGCCAGCAGCTTGGCCTATGGGGAAGCTTTCTTT
.,TRBJ2-1,.,TRBV5-1,CASSLTRASYNEQFF,TGCGCCAGCAGCTTAACAAGAGCCTCCTACAATGAGCAGTTCTTC
few,TRBJ1-1,.,TRBV6-5,CASRRLGNTEAFF,TGTGCCAGCAGGCGGTTGGGGAACACTGAAGCTTTCTTT
once,TRBJ2-2,.,TRBV6-4,CASSSQQAGELFF,TGTGCCAGCAGCTCCCAGCAGGCCGGGGAGCTGTTTTTT
.,TRBJ2-1,.,TRBV11-2,CASSLAVYNEQFF,TGTGCCAGCAGCTTAGCAGTTTACAATGAGCAGTTCTTC
.,TRBJ1-1,.,TRBV5-8,CASWYGTNTEAFF,TGTGCCAGCTGGTACGGCACCAACACTGAAGCTTTCTTT
few,TRBJ2-2,.,TRBV12-5,CASGLSNTGELFF,TGTGCTAGTGGTTTGAGTAACACCGGGGAGCTGTTTTTT
.,TRBJ2-6,.,TRBV18,CASSPRRGGVGANVLTF,TGTGCCAGCTCACCAAGGAGGGGGGGCGTTGGGGCCAACGTCCTGACTTTC
.,TRBJ1-5,.,TRBV19,CASSKGAGGQPQHF,TGTGCCAGTAGTAAAGGGGCAGGTGGTCAGCCCCAGCATTTT
.,TRBJ2-1,.,TRBV6-1,CASSEAVRGAYNEQFF,TGTGCCAGCAGTGAAGCCGTCCGGGGTGCATACAATGAGCAGTTCTTC